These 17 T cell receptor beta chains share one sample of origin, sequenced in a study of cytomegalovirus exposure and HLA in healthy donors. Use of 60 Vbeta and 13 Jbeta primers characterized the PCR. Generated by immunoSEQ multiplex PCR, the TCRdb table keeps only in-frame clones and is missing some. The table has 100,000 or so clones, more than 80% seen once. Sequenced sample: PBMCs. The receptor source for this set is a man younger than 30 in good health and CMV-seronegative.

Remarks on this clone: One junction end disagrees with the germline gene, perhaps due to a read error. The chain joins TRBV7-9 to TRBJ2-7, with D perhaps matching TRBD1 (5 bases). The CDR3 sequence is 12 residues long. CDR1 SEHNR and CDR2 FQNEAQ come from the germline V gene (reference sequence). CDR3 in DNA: TGTTCCAGCAGCCCAGGGTTAGGTTGGCTGTACTTC. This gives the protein CSSSPGLGWLYF.

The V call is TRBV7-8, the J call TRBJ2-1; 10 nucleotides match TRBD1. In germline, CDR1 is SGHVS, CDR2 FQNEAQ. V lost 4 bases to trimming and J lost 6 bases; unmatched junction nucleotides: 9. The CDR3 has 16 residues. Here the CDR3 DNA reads TGTGCCAGCAGCTACGACAGGGGGCGCGTCGGCAATGAGCAGTTCTTC. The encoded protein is CASSYDRGRVGNEQFF. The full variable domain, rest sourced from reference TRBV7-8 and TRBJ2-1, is GAGVSQSPRYKVAKRGQDVALRCDPISGHVSLFWYQQALGQGPEFLTYFQNEAQLDKSGLPSDRFFAERPEGSVSTLKIQRTQQEDSAVYLCASSYDRGRVGNEQFFGPGTRLTVL.

DNA for the CDR3: TGTGCCAGCAGTTACGGACGCCGGGGAGGAGGCTACACCTTC. It codes for CASSYGRRGGGYTF. The rearrangement joins TRBV6-5 to TRBJ1-2; D unclear. The CDR3 length is 14 residues. Germline assignment: CDR1 MNHEY and CDR2 SVGAGI. Trimming pared 2 bases from V and 8 bases from J, leaving 15 bases between.

CDR3 residues: CSVVGTGFRTEAFF. The CDR3 DNA is TGCAGCGTTGTCGGGACAGGGTTTCGGACTGAAGCTTTCTTT. The chain has TRBV29-1 and TRBJ1-1, with 9 nucleotides matching TRBD1. Germline V gives CDR1 SQVTM, CDR2 ANQGSEA. This CDR3 comprises 14 residues. V trimming: 4 bases; J trimming: 5 bases; junction bases outside the gene matches: 8.

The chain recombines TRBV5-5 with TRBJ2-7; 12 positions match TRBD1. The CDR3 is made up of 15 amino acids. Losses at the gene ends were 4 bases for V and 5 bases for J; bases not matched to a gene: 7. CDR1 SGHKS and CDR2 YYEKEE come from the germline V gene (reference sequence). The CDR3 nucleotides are TGTGCCAGCAGCATCCCCGGGACAGGGGGCGACGAGCAGTACTTC. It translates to CASSIPGTGGDEQYF.

CDR3 residues: CASSAQGAVYGYTF. The CDR3 DNA sequence: TGCGCCAGCAGCGCACAGGGGGCGGTCTATGGCTACACCTTC. The chain joins TRBV4-3 to TRBJ1-2; 9 positions match TRBD1. Germline loops: CDR1 LGHNA, CDR2 YSLEER. The CDR3 sequence is 14 residues long. After removal of 5 bases from V and 4 bases from J, the junction contained 5 bases not matched to a gene.

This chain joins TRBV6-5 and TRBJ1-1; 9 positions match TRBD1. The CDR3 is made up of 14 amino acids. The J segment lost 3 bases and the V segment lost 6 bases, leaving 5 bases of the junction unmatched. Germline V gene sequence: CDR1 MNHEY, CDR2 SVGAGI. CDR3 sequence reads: CASRGRDRDTEAFF. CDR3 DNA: TGTGCCAGCAGGGGTCGGGACAGGGACACTGAAGCTTTCTTT.

DNA for the CDR3: TGTGCCAGCAGCCCGAGGACTAGCGGGATCTCCTACAATGAGCAGTTCTTC. Its protein is CASSPRTSGISYNEQFF. This rearrangement joins TRBV7-2 to TRBJ2-1; 12 nucleotides agree with TRBD2. The CDR3 covers 17 residues. Germline CDR1 SGHTA, CDR2 FQGNSA. Germline trimming cut 5 bases from V and 0 bases from J; bases unmatched to any gene: 5.

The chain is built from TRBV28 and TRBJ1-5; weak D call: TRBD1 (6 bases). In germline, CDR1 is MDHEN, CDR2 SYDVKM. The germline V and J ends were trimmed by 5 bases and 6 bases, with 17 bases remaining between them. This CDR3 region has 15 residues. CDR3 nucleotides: TGTGCCAGCAGTGCCCAACAGGGTGTAGGTCAGCCCCAGCATTTT. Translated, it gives CASSAQQGVGQPQHF.

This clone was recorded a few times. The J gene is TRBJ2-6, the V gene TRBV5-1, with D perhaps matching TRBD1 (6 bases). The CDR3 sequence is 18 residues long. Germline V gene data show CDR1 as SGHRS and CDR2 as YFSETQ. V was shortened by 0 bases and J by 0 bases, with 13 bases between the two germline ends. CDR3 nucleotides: TGCGCCAGCAGCTTGGCTCGGGACACCTACTCTGGGGCCAACGTCCTGACTTTC. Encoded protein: CASSLARDTYSGANVLTF.

The DNA for the CDR3 is TGTGCCAGCAGCGGAAGGACAGGGGCGAACACCGGGGAGCTGTTTTTT. As protein: CASSGRTGANTGELFF. This chain uses TRBV9 with TRBJ2-2; TRBD1 agrees at 9 bases. This CDR3 has 16 amino acids. Germline assignment: CDR1 SGDLS and CDR2 YYNGEE. Unmatched junction bases numbered 3, after V lost 3 bases and J lost 0 bases.

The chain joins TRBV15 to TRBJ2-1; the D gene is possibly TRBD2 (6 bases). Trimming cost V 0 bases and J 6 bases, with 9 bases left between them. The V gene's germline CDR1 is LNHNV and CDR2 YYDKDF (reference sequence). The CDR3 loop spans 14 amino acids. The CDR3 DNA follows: TGTGCCACCAGCAGAGATCTGGGGGGCAATGAGCAGTTCTTC. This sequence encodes CATSRDLGGNEQFF.

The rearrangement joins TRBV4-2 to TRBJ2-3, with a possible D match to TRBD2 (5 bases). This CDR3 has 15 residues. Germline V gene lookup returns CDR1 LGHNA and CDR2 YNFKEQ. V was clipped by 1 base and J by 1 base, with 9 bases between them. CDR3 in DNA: TGTGCCAGCAGCCAAGGGGCCGGGGGCACAGATACGCAGTATTTT. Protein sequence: CASSQGAGGTDTQYF.

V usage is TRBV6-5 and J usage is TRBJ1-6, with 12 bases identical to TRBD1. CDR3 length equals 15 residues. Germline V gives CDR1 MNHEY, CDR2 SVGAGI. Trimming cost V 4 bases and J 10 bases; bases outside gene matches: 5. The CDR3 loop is CASSSGTGGMSPLHF. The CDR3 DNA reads TGTGCCAGCAGTTCTGGGACAGGGGGCATGTCACCCCTCCACTTT.

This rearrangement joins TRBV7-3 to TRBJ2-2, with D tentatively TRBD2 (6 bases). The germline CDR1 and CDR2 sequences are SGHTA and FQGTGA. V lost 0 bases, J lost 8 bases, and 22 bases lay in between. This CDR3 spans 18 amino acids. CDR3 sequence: CASSLTSRASEETGELFF. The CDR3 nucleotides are TGTGCCAGCAGCTTAACGTCGAGGGCTAGCGAAGAAACGGGGGAGCTGTTTTTT.

CDR3 sequence: CASSQGLQETQYF. CDR3 in DNA: TGTGCCAGTAGTCAGGGACTCCAAGAGACCCAGTACTTC. The rearrangement uses TRBV19 and TRBJ2-5; possibly TRBD2 for D (6 bases). The CDR3 is made up of 13 amino acids. With 5 bases removed from V and 1 base from J, the gap between germline ends came to 8 bases. CDR1 is LNHDA, CDR2 SQIVND, per germline (reference sequence).

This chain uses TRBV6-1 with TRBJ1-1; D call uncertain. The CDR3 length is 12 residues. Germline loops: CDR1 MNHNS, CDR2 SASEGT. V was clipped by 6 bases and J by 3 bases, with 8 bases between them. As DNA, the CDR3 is TGTGCCAGCAGGGCCCTTGACACTGAAGCTTTCTTT. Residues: CASRALDTEAFF.